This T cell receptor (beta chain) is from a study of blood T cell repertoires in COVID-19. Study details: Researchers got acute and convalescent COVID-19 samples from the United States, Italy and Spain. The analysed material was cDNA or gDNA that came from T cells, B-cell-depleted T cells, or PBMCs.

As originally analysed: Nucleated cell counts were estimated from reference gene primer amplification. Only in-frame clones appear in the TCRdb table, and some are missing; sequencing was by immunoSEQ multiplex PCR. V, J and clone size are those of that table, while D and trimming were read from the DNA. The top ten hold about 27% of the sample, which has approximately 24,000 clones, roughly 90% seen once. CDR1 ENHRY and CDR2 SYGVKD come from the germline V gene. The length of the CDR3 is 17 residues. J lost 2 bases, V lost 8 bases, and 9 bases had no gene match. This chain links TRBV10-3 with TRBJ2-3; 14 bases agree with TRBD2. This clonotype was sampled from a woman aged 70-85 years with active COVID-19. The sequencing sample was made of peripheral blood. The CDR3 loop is CAIQAGLAGDHTDTQYF. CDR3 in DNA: TGTGCCATCCAGGCGGGACTAGCGGGGGACCACACAGATACGCAGTATTTT.